One sample yielded the 27 T cell receptor beta chains listed below, sequenced in a study of shared clonotypes between healthy human individuals. Clones were read by immunoSEQ multiplex PCR, and TCRdb kept only the in-frame ones, dropping some. The table has some 2 million clones, roughly 95% seen once. Sequencing was done on a sample of naive CD4+ T cells sorted from blood. Subset reported: CD45RA+ positively selected. The receptor set was obtained from a man aged 18 to 29 in good health.

The chain employs TRBV25-1 and TRBJ1-3; no reliable D call. Germline V lookup: CDR1 MGHDK, CDR2 SYGVNS. This CDR3 comprises 15 residues. The V end lost 4 bases, the J end lost 1 base, and 11 bases lay between the germline ends. This CDR3 reads CASSGWAESGNTIYF. In DNA, the CDR3 is TGTGCCAGCAGTGGGTGGGCGGAATCTGGAAACACCATATATTTT.

The V call is TRBV5-1, the J call TRBJ1-2, with D perhaps TRBD1 (5 bases). V shed 4 bases and J shed 4 bases, with 14 bases lying between them. The CDR3 covers 14 residues. Germline values: CDR1 SGHRS, CDR2 YFSETQ. CDR3 protein: CASSPGAGTYGYTF. CDR3 bases: TGCGCCAGCAGCCCCGGGGCAGGTACCTATGGCTACACCTTC.

V gene TRBV18 combines with J gene TRBJ2-2, with a weak D call TRBD1 (5 bases). Germline CDR1 is KGHSH and CDR2 is LQKENI. Trimming took 3 bases from V and 1 from J, leaving 15 bases between them. The CDR3 covers 17 residues. CDR3 sequence reads: CASSPQTPRENTGELFF. CDR3 in DNA: TGTGCCAGCTCACCCCAAACCCCCAGGGAGAACACCGGGGAGCTGTTTTTT.

A note on this clone: Other DNA variants within this sample encode the same CDR3. This sequence joins TRBV7-2 and TRBJ2-7; D gene uncertain. The germline gives CDR1 SGHTA, CDR2 FQGNSA. There are 12 residues in the CDR3. V lost 0 bases and J 2 bases, leaving 2 bases between the germline ends. The CDR3 region has the DNA TGTGCCAGCAGCTTAGCTGCCTACGAGCAGTACTTC. This translates into CASSLAAYEQYF.

The chain uses TRBV4-1 and TRBJ2-6; the D gene is possibly TRBD1 (5 bases). Germline CDR1 MGHRA, CDR2 YSYEKL. The V end was cut by 4 bases, the J end by 0 bases, with 16 bases between. This CDR3 region has 18 residues. The CDR3 region is CASSPLETVSSGANVLTF. The CDR3 DNA follows: TGCGCCAGCAGCCCCCTAGAGACAGTTTCCTCTGGGGCCAACGTCCTGACTTTC.

The chain combines TRBV11-2 with TRBJ2-3, with 9 positions matching TRBD2. In germline, CDR1 is SGHAT, CDR2 FQNNGV. Germline trimming cut 4 bases from V and 6 bases from J; bases unmatched to any gene: 11. The CDR3 is 16 residues long. CDR3 DNA: TGTGCCAGCAGCTGGGCCTTCGCGGGGGGGAGGGATACGCAGTATTTT. It codes for CASSWAFAGGRDTQYF.

This sequence joins TRBV19 and TRBJ2-7; 9 positions agree with TRBD1. The V gene end was trimmed by 1 base and the J gene end by 3 bases; junction bases not matched to a gene: 4. Germline V CDR1 and CDR2: LNHDA, SQIVND (reference sequence). The CDR3 has 15 amino acids. The CDR3 spells CASSIGTGQGYEQYF. In nucleotides, the CDR3 is TGTGCCAGTAGTATAGGTACGGGACAGGGCTACGAGCAGTACTTC.

V and J are TRBV5-6 and TRBJ1-1; 7 bases align to TRBD1. The V gene end was trimmed by 2 bases and the J gene end by 4 bases; junction bases not matched to a gene: 5. Germline CDR1 and CDR2: SGHDT and YYEEEE. The CDR3 sequence is 14 residues long. Here the CDR3 DNA reads TGTGCCAGCAGCTTAGGCAGGGGGGGCACTGAAGCTTTCTTT. As protein: CASSLGRGGTEAFF.

The chain recombines TRBV5-1 with TRBJ2-7; unclear D gene. The CDR3 spans 13 residues. V lost 4 bases, J lost 2 bases, and 10 bases lay in between. The germline V gene has CDR1 SGHRS and CDR2 YFSETQ. Here the CDR3 reads CASSRHTTYEQYF. CDR3 coding DNA: TGCGCCAGCAGCCGACACACGACCTACGAGCAGTACTTC.

The V gene is TRBV19, the J gene TRBJ1-2; D not certain. Germline V CDR1 and CDR2: LNHDA, SQIVND (reference sequence). There are 13 residues in the CDR3. Trimming cost V 5 bases and J 5 bases, with 12 bases left between them. The CDR3 sequence: CASSALRAYGYTF. As DNA, the CDR3 is TGTGCCAGTAGTGCCCTCCGGGCTTATGGCTACACCTTC.

This chain joins TRBV11-2 and TRBJ2-7; possibly TRBD2 for D (6 bases). Germline assignment: CDR1 SGHAT and CDR2 FQNNGV. The CDR3 length is 12 residues. Trimming took off 8 bases at V and 6 bases at J, with 14 bases between the two ends. The CDR3 region has the DNA TGTGCCAGCTACGTCGTGGGGGGCGAGCAGTACTTC. It specifies CASYVVGGEQYF.

This chain connects TRBV30 to TRBJ2-7, with 7 positions matching TRBD2. This CDR3 contains 13 residues. CDR1 is GTSNPN and CDR2 is SVGIG in the germline V gene (reference sequence). The V segment lost 5 bases and the J segment 3 bases; nucleotides outside the gene matches: 7. The CDR3 nucleotides read TGTGCCTGGGGCGCGGGGGTTCGCTACGAGCAGTACTTC. As protein: CAWGAGVRYEQYF.

The V gene is TRBV5-8, the J gene TRBJ1-6; TRBD1 matches at 7 bases. Germline V lookup: CDR1 SGHTS, CDR2 YDEGEE. CDR3 length: 15 amino acids. J gave up 7 bases and V 5 bases, and 9 bases lay outside the gene matches. This CDR3 reads CASSWTGTANSPLHF. Written as DNA, the CDR3 is TGTGCCAGCAGTTGGACCGGGACAGCAAATTCACCCCTCCACTTT.

The table lists this clone with many counts. At the DNA level, this CDR3 is encoded by other sequences in the same sample as well. The chain combines TRBV5-1 with TRBJ2-5, with TRBD2 identical over 7 bases. The V gene end was trimmed by 4 bases and the J gene end by 5 bases; junction bases not matched to a gene: 8. CDR3 length: 14 amino acids. Germline V CDR1 and CDR2: SGHRS, YFSETQ. DNA of the CDR3: TGCGCCAGCAGCCCCCAGACTAGCCGGGAGACCCAGTACTTC. This gives the protein CASSPQTSRETQYF.

The V gene is TRBV30, the J gene TRBJ2-1; 7 bases are shared with TRBD2. The trim removed 2 bases at V and 10 bases at J, leaving 5 bases unmatched. Germline V gene data show CDR1 as GTSNPN and CDR2 as SVGIG (reference sequence). The CDR3 runs to 12 residues. The CDR3, as DNA: TGTGCCTGGAGTAGAAGCGGGGCAGAGCAGTTCTTC. Protein sequence: CAWSRSGAEQFF.

V gene TRBV19 combines with J gene TRBJ1-2; 9 positions agree with TRBD1. Germline CDR1 and CDR2: LNHDA and SQIVND (reference sequence). With 4 bases clipped from V and 8 bases from J, the junction kept 5 bases outside the gene matches. CDR3 length equals 13 residues. CDR3: CASSTGTGLGYTF. In DNA, the CDR3 is TGTGCCAGTAGTACCGGGACAGGGCTCGGCTACACCTTC.

The chain employs TRBV10-3 and TRBJ2-3; 8 bases line up with TRBD2. CDR3 size: 20 residues. J was trimmed by 1 base and V by 0 bases; bases with no gene match: 15. Per the germline V gene, CDR1 is ENHRY and CDR2 is SYGVKD. The CDR3 DNA sequence: TGTGCCATCAGTGAGTCTGGGATTGGGCTAGCGGGTGGAGGCACAGATACGCAGTATTTT. Protein: CAISESGIGLAGGGTDTQYF.

The chain recombines TRBV5-1 with TRBJ1-5; D perhaps matches TRBD1 (5 bases). Germline CDR1 and CDR2: SGHRS and YFSETQ. This CDR3 has 16 amino acids. The ends were cut back, 0 bases at V and 6 bases at J, with 16 bases in the middle. CDR3 loop: CASSLGGFGAGQPQHF. CDR3 nucleotide sequence: TGCGCCAGCAGCTTGGGGGGCTTTGGGGCGGGTCAGCCCCAGCATTTT.

The V and J genes are TRBV7-2 and TRBJ2-3; 7 bases fit TRBD2. Per the germline V gene, CDR1 is SGHTA and CDR2 is FQGNSA. Unmatched junction bases numbered 8, after V lost 7 bases and J lost 1 base. This CDR3 has 15 residues. This CDR3 is CASNPGLAGTDTQYF. In DNA form, the CDR3 reads TGTGCCAGCAACCCGGGGCTAGCGGGCACAGATACGCAGTATTTT.

V and J are TRBV18 and TRBJ1-1, with D uncertain. This CDR3 is 14 amino acids long. Germline V gene sequence: CDR1 KGHSH, CDR2 LQKENI. Between the trimmed V and J ends, which lost 3 bases and 1 base, there was a span of 9 bases. Here the CDR3 reads CASSPLETNTEAFF. In DNA, the CDR3 is TGTGCCAGCTCACCGCTTGAGACGAACACTGAAGCTTTCTTT.

The chain joins TRBV6-5 to TRBJ1-1, with D maybe TRBD1 (6 bases). Per germline, CDR1 MNHEY and CDR2 SVGAGI. This CDR3 is built from 11 residues. V lost 5 bases to trimming and J lost 10 bases, with 11 bases between them. The CDR3 DNA sequence: TGTGCCAGCAGTAGGGCAGGGGTAGCTTTCTTT. It translates to CASSRAGVAFF.

This sequence joins TRBV9 and TRBJ2-3; the D gene is possibly TRBD2 (5 bases). Germline-derived CDR1 and CDR2 are SGDLS and YYNGEE. The V and J ends lost 5 bases and 0 bases respectively, with 19 bases between them. CDR3 length: 17 residues. The CDR3 bases are TGTGCCAGCAGTAGGGCACGCGGGCTAGCTAGCACAGATACGCAGTATTTT. Translation: CASSRARGLASTDTQYF. Full variable domain (rest looked up from reference TRBV9 and TRBJ2-3): DSGVTQTPKHLITATGQRVTLRCSPRSGDLSVYWYQQSLDQGLQFLIQYYNGEERAKGNILERFSAQQFPDLHSELNLSSLELGDSALYFCASSRARGLASTDTQYFGPGTRLTVL.

The chain couples TRBV28 to TRBJ1-6; no clear D. Germline V gene sequence: CDR1 MDHEN, CDR2 SYDVKM. V was cut by 5 bases and J by 7 bases, with 9 bases left in between. The CDR3 runs 13 residues. In DNA form, the CDR3 reads TGTGCCAGCAGTCCCCGAAGGAATTCACCCCTCCACTTT. It is translated as CASSPRRNSPLHF.

This clone was observed once. The CDR3 protein is CASSLGSGDRYNSPLHF. CDR3 DNA sequence: TGTGCCAGCAGCTTAGGGAGCGGGGACAGATATAATTCACCCCTCCACTTT. The gene calls are TRBV7-8 and TRBJ1-6; 7 positions match TRBD1. From germline, CDR1 is SGHVS and CDR2 FQNEAQ. The ends lost 1 base at V and 4 bases at J; junction bases unmatched: 7. CDR3 length: 17 amino acids.

The chain couples TRBV4-1 to TRBJ2-3; 10 nucleotides agree with TRBD2. The length of the CDR3 is 16 residues. Trimming removed 5 bases from V and 3 bases from J; junction bases left unmatched: 8. Germline CDR1 reads MGHRA; CDR2 reads YSYEKL. CDR3 nucleotide sequence: TGCGCCAGCAGCTCCAGCGGGGGGGCCGTAACAGATACGCAGTATTTT. Protein: CASSSSGGAVTDTQYF.

V gene TRBV25-1 combines with J gene TRBJ1-3; no firm D call. The CDR3 is 13 residues long. Germline V lookup: CDR1 MGHDK, CDR2 SYGVNS. V was cut by 3 bases and J by 2 bases, with 5 bases left in between. The CDR3 loop is CASSEFAGNTIYF. The CDR3 nucleotides read TGTGCCAGCAGTGAGTTTGCTGGAAACACCATATATTTT.

Points on this clone: Other DNA sequences within the sample encode an identical CDR3. This chain uses TRBV27 with TRBJ1-2; 7 bases align to TRBD1. Per germline, CDR1 MNHEY and CDR2 SMNVEV (reference sequence). The V and J ends lost 2 bases and 5 bases, in that order; junction bases with no gene match: 2. The CDR3 is made up of 13 amino acids. The chain's CDR3 is CASSLNRGYGYTF. The CDR3, as DNA: TGTGCCAGCAGTTTAAACAGGGGTTATGGCTACACCTTC.